This TCR beta chain was identified during a study of blood T cell repertoires in COVID-19. Across the study: T cells, B-cell-depleted T cells, or PBMCs provided the cDNA or gDNA that served as material.

Produced via immunoSEQ multiplex PCR; TCRdb's table is partial and in-frame only. The sample comprises a few hundred thousand clones, around nine tenths of which are singletons, and 1.7% rests with the top ten. Germline V lookup: CDR1 SGHNT, CDR2 YYREEE (reference sequence). The CDR3 has 17 amino acids. With V trimmed by 4 bases and J by 2 bases, 6 bases remained unmatched. Grouping used clinical history reported by participants in a survey and questionnaire. Symptom resolution, clearance, or two negative PCRs marked donors in Cohort 3 as recovered. The source material was PBMCs or T cells enriched from blood (not recorded which). This TCR was recovered from a woman aged 25 to 39 who had recovered from COVID-19. The V gene is TRBV5-4, the J gene TRBJ2-5, with 15 bases that match TRBD2. Written as DNA, the CDR3 is TGTGCCAGCAGCGTCCCGGGACTAGCGGGGGGTCAAGAGACCCAGTACTTC. It codes for CASSVPGLAGGQETQYF. The whole variable domain, remainder taken from reference TRBV5-4 and TRBJ2-5, is ETGVTQSPTHLIKTRGQQVTLRCSSQSGHNTVSWYQQALGQGPQFIFQYYREEENGRGNFPPRFSGLQFPNYSSELNVNALELDDSALYLCASSVPGLAGGQETQYFGPGTRLLVL.